Shown below are 19 T cell receptor beta chains from a single sample sequenced in a study of PD-1 blockade in classical Hodgkin lymphoma (dated by TCRdb to 2018 to 2020). The sample's time point, from its label and the paper: cycle 1 day 1 (C1D1), immediately before nivolumab initiation. Every trial patient had relapsed after autologous stem cell transplantation, and cohorts A, B and C differed in prior brentuximab vedotin exposure. Library prep was done by the immunoSEQ multiplex PCR assay. TCRdb took this table from immuneACCESS and kept in-frame rearrangements with V and J called. Such tables lack part of the clones; where checked against another copy, unresolved V genes explain under half of the gap, and the rest is unexplained. Present in this sample are some 60,000 clones, over 85% of which were seen just once. The top ten clones comprise about 9.6% of the sample. The sequences come from peripheral blood mononuclear cells (PBMCs), collected at baseline. These receptors were taken from a human donor with classical Hodgkin lymphoma.

This chain links TRBV7-9 with TRBJ1-6, with D unclear. The CDR3 has 11 amino acids. V gave up 4 bases and J gave up 5 bases, with 0 bases separating them. Germline V gene data show CDR1 as SEHNR and CDR2 as FQNEAQ (reference sequence). CDR3: CASSYNSPLHF. The CDR3 coding sequence is TGTGCCAGCAGCTATAATTCACCCCTCCACTTT.

V is TRBV13 and J is TRBJ2-1; D gene ambiguous. Germline values: CDR1 PRHDT, CDR2 FYEKMQ (reference sequence). V lost 0 bases and J 0 bases, leaving 9 bases between the germline ends. This CDR3 is 16 amino acids long. As DNA, the CDR3 is TGTGCCAGCAGCTTAGGCCACTTAACCTCCTACAATGAGCAGTTCTTC. It encodes CASSLGHLTSYNEQFF.

V and J are TRBV5-5 and TRBJ1-3; D perhaps matches TRBD1 (5 bases). V was pared by 1 base and J by 1 base, with 9 bases between. In germline, CDR1 is SGHKS, CDR2 YYEKEE (reference sequence). The CDR3 covers 15 residues. CDR3 DNA: TGTGCCAGCAGCTTGCAGGGAAGATCTGGAAACACCATATATTTT. Protein sequence: CASSLQGRSGNTIYF.

The rearrangement joins TRBV28 to TRBJ2-7; 11 positions match TRBD2. The germline V gene encodes CDR1 MDHEN and CDR2 SYDVKM. The CDR3 has 14 residues. Trimming removed 7 bases from V and 4 bases from J; junction bases left unmatched: 6. The CDR3 is CASTRGTSGYEQYF. The CDR3 DNA reads as TGTGCCAGCACCAGAGGGACTAGCGGTTACGAGCAGTACTTC.

V and J are TRBV28 and TRBJ1-3, with a possible D match to TRBD1 (5 bases). From germline, CDR1 is MDHEN and CDR2 SYDVKM. The ends were cut back, 4 bases at V and 0 bases at J, with 13 bases in the middle. The CDR3 loop spans 16 amino acids. CDR3 protein: CASSSPWGISGNTIYF. As DNA, the CDR3 is TGTGCCAGCAGTTCCCCATGGGGGATCTCTGGAAACACCATATATTTT.

The gene calls are TRBV6-5 and TRBJ1-4; a weak D match, TRBD1 (5 bases). CDR1 is MNHEY, CDR2 SVGAGI, per germline. CDR3 length equals 14 residues. The V end was cut by 2 bases, the J end by 8 bases, with 12 bases between. CDR3 sequence: CASSYTQGGEKLFF. CDR3 coding DNA: TGTGCCAGCAGTTACACCCAGGGTGGGGAAAAACTGTTTTTT.

V and J are TRBV7-7 and TRBJ2-5, with 7 bases lining up with TRBD2. The CDR3 runs 16 residues. CDR1 SSHAT and CDR2 FNYEAQ come from the germline V gene (reference sequence). V gave up 3 bases and J gave up 0 bases; unmatched junction bases: 7. The DNA of the CDR3 is TGTGCCAGCAGCTTCAATTACGGACTAGACCAAGAGACCCAGTACTTC. Amino acid sequence: CASSFNYGLDQETQYF.

This clone showed up just a few times. The V gene is TRBV28, the J gene TRBJ1-5; unclear D gene. Trimming took off 5 bases at V and 6 bases at J, with 14 bases between the two ends. Germline V lookup: CDR1 MDHEN, CDR2 SYDVKM. The CDR3 runs 14 residues. Here the CDR3 reads CASSLGSETQPQHF. The CDR3 nucleotides are TGTGCCAGCAGTCTGGGGTCAGAAACTCAGCCCCAGCATTTT.

This chain connects TRBV11-2 to TRBJ1-3; D remains ambiguous. The CDR3 extends over 15 amino acids. Trimming shortened V by 7 bases and J by 2 bases, and 15 bases separated the two germline ends. CDR1 and CDR2 (germline): SGHAT, FQNNGV. The CDR3 nucleotides are TGTGCCAGCACCAATAATCCCCCCACTGGAAACACCATATATTTT. This encodes CASTNNPPTGNTIYF.

This chain uses TRBV21-1 with TRBJ2-7; TRBD1 is the table's D call, not checked against the DNA. TRBV21-1 counts as a pseudogene. The CDR3 is 16 amino acids. The CDR3 loop is CASSKGGPGTGVEQYF. In nucleotides, the CDR3 is TGTGCCAGCAGCAAAGGCGGTCCCGGGACAGGGGTCGAGCAGTACTTC.

Only one count was recorded for this clone. The chain recombines TRBV6-6 with TRBJ2-3; a possible D gene is TRBD1 (6 bases). V was clipped by 8 bases and J by 4 bases, with 13 bases between them. The CDR3 is made up of 13 amino acids. Germline lookup yields CDR1 MNHNY and CDR2 SVGAGI (reference sequence). The CDR3: CASYTGSADTQYF. The CDR3 DNA is TGTGCCAGCTATACAGGGTCAGCAGATACGCAGTATTTT.

This clone was recorded only once. The rearrangement uses TRBV20-1 and TRBJ1-2; tentative D call: TRBD1 (6 bases). The CDR3 sequence is 11 residues long. Trimming took off 6 bases at V and 4 bases at J, with 9 bases between the two ends. The V gene's germline CDR1 is DFQATT and CDR2 SNEGSKA (reference sequence). CDR3 region: CSATGSYGYTF. The CDR3 nucleotides are TGCAGTGCCACAGGGTCCTATGGCTACACCTTC.

CDR3 bases: TGTGCCAGCAGTCCCAGGGGGCTAGGAAACACCATATATTTT. This codes for CASSPRGLGNTIYF. J is TRBJ1-3 and V is TRBV9; 8 nucleotides line up with TRBD1. Germline CDR1 SGDLS, CDR2 YYNGEE. This CDR3 spans 14 amino acids. Trimming cost V 5 bases and J 4 bases; bases outside gene matches: 5.

A word on this clone: An end of the junction does not agree with germline; a read error may underlie this. The chain recombines TRBV11-2 with TRBJ1-2, with 11 bases fitting TRBD1. CDR3 size: 14 residues. From germline, CDR1 is SGHAT and CDR2 FQNNGV. The CDR3 nucleotides read TGTGCCAGCAGCCCGGACAGGGGGCTGTCTGGCTACATCTTC. Translation gives CASSPDRGLSGYIF.

This chain joins TRBV2 and TRBJ2-1, with D uncertain. CDR3 length equals 14 residues. Trimming took 6 bases from V and 0 from J, leaving 9 bases between them. Germline CDR1 SNHLY, CDR2 FYNNEI. The CDR3 DNA reads TGTGCCAGCAGCTTTCAGAGCTCCTACAATGAGCAGTTCTTC. Its protein is CASSFQSSYNEQFF.

The chain joins TRBV5-1 to TRBJ2-3, with 9 bases that match TRBD1. V shed 2 bases, J shed 4 bases, and the junction held 5 bases outside the gene matches. CDR3 length: 15 residues. Per the germline V gene, CDR1 is SGHRS and CDR2 is YFSETQ. The CDR3 protein is CASSFSTGGADTQYF. CDR3 DNA sequence: TGCGCCAGCAGCTTCTCCACAGGGGGCGCAGATACGCAGTATTTT.

The rearrangement uses TRBV27 and TRBJ2-7; D is undetermined. Germline V gene sequence: CDR1 MNHEY, CDR2 SMNVEV (reference sequence). The V and J ends lost 9 bases and 3 bases respectively, with 18 bases between them. This CDR3 has 14 amino acids. CDR3 DNA: TGTGCCAGTCGGCCCGTCCCTTATATCTACGAGCAGTACTTC. Residues: CASRPVPYIYEQYF.

This chain joins TRBV5-1 and TRBJ2-1; 10 bases align to TRBD2. Germline assignment: CDR1 SGHRS and CDR2 YFSETQ. The CDR3 length is 15 residues. Trimming at V came to 2 bases and at J to 4 bases, leaving 3 bases not matched to a gene. In DNA form, the CDR3 reads TGCGCCAGCAGCTTTGGGACTAGCGCATACAATGAGCAGTTCTTC. Amino acid sequence: CASSFGTSAYNEQFF.

The V and J genes are TRBV6-1 and TRBJ2-5, with TRBD2 as a possible D gene (6 bases). Germline CDR1 reads MNHNS; CDR2 reads SASEGT. Trimming cost V 3 bases and J 4 bases, with 12 bases left between them. The CDR3 extends over 14 amino acids. Here the CDR3 reads CASSDLGLRETQYF. DNA for the CDR3: TGTGCCAGCAGTGACCTGGGACTCCGAGAGACCCAGTACTTC.